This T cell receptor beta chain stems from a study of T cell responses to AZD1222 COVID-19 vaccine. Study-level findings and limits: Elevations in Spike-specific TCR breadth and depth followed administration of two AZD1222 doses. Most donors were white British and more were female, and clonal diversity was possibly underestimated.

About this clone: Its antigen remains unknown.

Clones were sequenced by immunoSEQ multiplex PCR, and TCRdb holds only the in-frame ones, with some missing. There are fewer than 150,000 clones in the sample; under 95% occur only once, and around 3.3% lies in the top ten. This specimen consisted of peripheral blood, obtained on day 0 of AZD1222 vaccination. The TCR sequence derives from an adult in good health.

The CDR3 region has the DNA TGTGCCAGCAGTTACGGACACCTGAGCTCTGGAAACACCATATATTTT. This sequence encodes CASSYGHLSSGNTIYF. This chain uses TRBV6-5 with TRBJ1-3; D perhaps matches TRBD1 (5 bases). The CDR3 spans 16 residues. Trimming pared 2 bases from V and 0 bases from J, leaving 11 bases between. Per the germline V gene, CDR1 is MNHEY and CDR2 is SVGAGI.